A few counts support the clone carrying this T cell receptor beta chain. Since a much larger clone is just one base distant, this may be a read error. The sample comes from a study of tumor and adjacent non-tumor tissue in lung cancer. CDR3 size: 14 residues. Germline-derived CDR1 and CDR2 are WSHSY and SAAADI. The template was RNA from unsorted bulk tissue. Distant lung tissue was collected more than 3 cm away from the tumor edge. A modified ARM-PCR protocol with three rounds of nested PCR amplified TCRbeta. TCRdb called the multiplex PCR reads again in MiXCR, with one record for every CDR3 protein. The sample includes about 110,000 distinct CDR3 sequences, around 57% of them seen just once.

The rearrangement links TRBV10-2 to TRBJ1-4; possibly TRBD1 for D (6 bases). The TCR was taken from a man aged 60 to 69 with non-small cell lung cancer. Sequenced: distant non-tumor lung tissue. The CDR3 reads CTSRTGTTNEKLFF. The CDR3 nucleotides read TGCACCAGCAGAACAGGGACAACTAATGAAAAACTGTTTTTT.